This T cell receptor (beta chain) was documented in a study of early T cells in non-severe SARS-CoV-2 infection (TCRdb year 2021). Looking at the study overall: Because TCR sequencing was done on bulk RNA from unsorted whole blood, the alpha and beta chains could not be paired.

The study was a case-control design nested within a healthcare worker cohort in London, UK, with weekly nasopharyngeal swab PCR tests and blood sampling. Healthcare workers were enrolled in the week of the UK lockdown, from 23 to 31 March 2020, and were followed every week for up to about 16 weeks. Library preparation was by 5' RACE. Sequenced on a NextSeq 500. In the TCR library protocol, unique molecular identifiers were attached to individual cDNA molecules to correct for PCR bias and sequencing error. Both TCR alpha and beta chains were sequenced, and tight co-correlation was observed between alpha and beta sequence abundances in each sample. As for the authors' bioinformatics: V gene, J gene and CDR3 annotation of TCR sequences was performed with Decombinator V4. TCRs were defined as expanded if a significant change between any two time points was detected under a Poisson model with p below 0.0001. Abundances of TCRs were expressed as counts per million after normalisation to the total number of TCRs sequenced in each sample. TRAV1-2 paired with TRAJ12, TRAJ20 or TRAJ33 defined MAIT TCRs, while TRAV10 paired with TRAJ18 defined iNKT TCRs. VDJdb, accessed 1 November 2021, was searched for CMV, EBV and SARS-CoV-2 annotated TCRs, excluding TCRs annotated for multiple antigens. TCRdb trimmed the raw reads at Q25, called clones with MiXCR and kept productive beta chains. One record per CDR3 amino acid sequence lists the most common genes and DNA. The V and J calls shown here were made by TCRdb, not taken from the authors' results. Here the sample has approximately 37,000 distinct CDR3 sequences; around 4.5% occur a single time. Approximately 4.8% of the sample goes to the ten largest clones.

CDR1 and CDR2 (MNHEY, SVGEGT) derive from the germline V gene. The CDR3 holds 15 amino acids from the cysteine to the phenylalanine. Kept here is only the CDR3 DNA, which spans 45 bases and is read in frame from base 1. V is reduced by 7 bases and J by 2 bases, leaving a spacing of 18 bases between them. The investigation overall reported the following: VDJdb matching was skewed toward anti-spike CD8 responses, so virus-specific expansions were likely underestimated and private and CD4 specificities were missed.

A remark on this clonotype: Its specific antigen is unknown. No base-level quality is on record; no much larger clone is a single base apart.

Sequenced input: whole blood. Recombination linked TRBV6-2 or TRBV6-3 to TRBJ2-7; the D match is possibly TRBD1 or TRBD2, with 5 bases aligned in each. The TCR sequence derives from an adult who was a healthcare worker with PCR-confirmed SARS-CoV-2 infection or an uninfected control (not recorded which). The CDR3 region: CASNRPGTGAYEQYF. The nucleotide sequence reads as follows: TGTGCCAGCAACCGCCCGGGGACCGGGGCCTACGAGCAGTACTTC.